This entry lists 10 T cell receptor beta chains sequenced from one sample in a study of CD8 T cells in ankylosing spondylitis. TCRdb reprocessed the 5' RACE reads with MiXCR, giving one entry per CDR3 protein. The sample records about 150,000 distinct CDR3 sequences, around a third being singletons. Source material: synovial fluid, either unsorted or a sorted T cell fraction (not recorded which). The origin of the receptors is a male donor with ankylosing spondylitis.

This clonotype was detected a few times. CDR3 residues: CASTRGVGPNTGELFF. CDR3 coding DNA: TGTGCCAGCACGCGGGGAGTCGGACCGAACACCGGGGAGCTGTTTTTT. V usage is TRBV7-9 and J usage is TRBJ2-2; a weak D match, TRBD2 (6 bases). This CDR3 spans 16 amino acids. V was shortened by 7 bases and J by 0 bases, with 15 bases between the two germline ends. Germline-derived CDR1 and CDR2 are SEHNR and FQNEAQ (reference sequence).

This clonotype is categorized as medium-sized. The CDR3 DNA sequence: TGCAGTGCTACCCCTCTGGCGGAGTACGAGCAGTACTTC. It is translated as CSATPLAEYEQYF. The chain couples TRBV20-1 to TRBJ2-7; D call uncertain. Trimming pared 4 bases from V and 4 bases from J, leaving 14 bases between. The CDR3 totals 13 residues. Looked up from germline, CDR1 is DFQATT and CDR2 is SNEGSKA (reference sequence).

This chain links TRBV12-3 or TRBV12-4 with TRBJ2-5; TRBD2 matches at 7 bases. The CDR3 runs to 17 residues. V dropped 6 bases and J dropped 1; count of bases not matched to a gene: 14. CDR3 nucleotides: TGTGCCAGCAGCCCCGATCAGCGGGACTCCCTCCAAGAGACCCAGTACTTC. Translated, it gives CASSPDQRDSLQETQYF.

The sample holds many counts of this clonotype. The gene calls are TRBV12-3 or TRBV12-4 and TRBJ2-7, with D possibly TRBD2 on 5 matching bases. This CDR3 has 13 amino acids. V was cut by 6 bases and J by 3 bases, with 12 bases left in between. CDR3 DNA sequence: TGTGCCAGCAGCCTGGACTCGGTCTACGAGCAGTACTTC. Its translation: CASSLDSVYEQYF.

This clonotype was seen only a few times. The chain employs TRBV7-2 and TRBJ1-6; TRBD1 might be the D (6 bases). There are 17 residues in the CDR3. Trimming removed 1 base from V and 6 bases from J, with 16 bases in between. Looked up from germline, CDR1 is SGHTA and CDR2 is FQGNSA. The CDR3 loop is CASSLVPRGGRNSPLHF. As DNA, the CDR3 is TGTGCCAGCAGCTTAGTCCCGCGGGGGGGCCGTAATTCACCCCTCCACTTT.

This clonotype was found a few times. J is TRBJ1-2 and V is TRBV14, with TRBD1 identical over 7 bases. Germline V CDR1 and CDR2: SGHDN, FVKESK. The CDR3 loop spans 15 amino acids. Losses at the gene ends were 4 bases for V and 1 base for J; bases not matched to a gene: 6. The CDR3 region is CASSPLGQLNYGYTF. CDR3 sequence (DNA): TGTGCCAGCAGCCCCTTGGGACAGCTTAACTATGGCTACACCTTC.

This clonotype was recorded a few times. V and J are TRBV19 and TRBJ2-3; TRBD1 matches 7 bases. Trimming at V came to 6 bases and at J to 3 bases, leaving 6 bases not matched to a gene. The CDR3 sequence is 14 residues long. CDR1 is LNHDA, CDR2 SQIVND, per germline (reference sequence). CDR3 DNA sequence: TGTGCCAGTAGCCGACAGGGATCTACAGATACGCAGTATTTT. This codes for CASSRQGSTDTQYF.

There are many counts of this clonotype. The chain joins TRBV27 to TRBJ1-5; 8 nucleotides align to TRBD1. Germline lookup yields CDR1 MNHEY and CDR2 SMNVEV (reference sequence). The trim removed 6 bases at V and 1 base at J, leaving 5 bases unmatched. The CDR3 is 15 amino acids. CDR3 region: CASRPGGGSNQPQHF. The CDR3 coding sequence is TGTGCCAGCAGGCCAGGGGGCGGAAGCAATCAGCCCCAGCATTTT.

The gene calls are TRBV11-2 and TRBJ1-6; D gene unclear. The CDR3 covers 15 residues. V was trimmed by 5 bases and J by 7 bases, leaving 15 bases between them. Germline CDR1 and CDR2: SGHAT and FQNNGV. CDR3 residues: CASSSSELPNSPLHF. DNA of the CDR3: TGTGCCAGCAGCAGTAGTGAACTTCCCAATTCACCCCTCCACTTT.

This clonotype was detected a few times. The chain uses TRBV12-3 or TRBV12-4 and TRBJ1-1; D not certain. There are 14 residues in the CDR3. Trimming left V 6 bases short and J 3 bases short, with 14 bases between. CDR3 residues: CASSYRTVYTEAFF. CDR3 coding DNA: TGTGCCAGCAGCTATAGGACGGTATACACTGAAGCTTTCTTT.